This T cell receptor beta chain was profiled in a study of patients and donors after allogeneic stem cell transplantation. TCRdb re-analysed the RT-PCR reads in MiXCR, keeping a single row per CDR3 protein. In the table there are approximately 210,000 distinct CDR3 sequences, around two fifths of which are singletons. The V gene's germline CDR1 is SGHKS and CDR2 YYEKEE (reference sequence). The CDR3 loop spans 12 amino acids. Trimming stripped 0 bases from V and 3 bases from J, with 4 bases between. This receptor was obtained from a human donor who was either an allogeneic HSCT recipient or a stem cell or donor lymphocyte infusion donor (not recorded which). It is not recorded whose cells these are; they may come from a transplant donor. The sequenced sample was blood, either unsorted or a sorted T cell fraction (not recorded which). V and J are TRBV5-5 and TRBJ2-7, with D unclear. The CDR3 reads CASSLVVYEQYF. The CDR3, as DNA: TGTGCCAGCAGCTTGGTCGTCTACGAGCAGTACTTC. Full variable domain (outside the CDR3, taken from reference TRBV5-5 and TRBJ2-7): DAGVTQSPTHLIKTRGQQVTLRCSPISGHKSVSWYQQVLGQGPQFIFQYYEKEERGRGNFPDRFSARQFPNYSSELNVNALLLGDSALYLCASSLVVYEQYFGPGTRLTVT.